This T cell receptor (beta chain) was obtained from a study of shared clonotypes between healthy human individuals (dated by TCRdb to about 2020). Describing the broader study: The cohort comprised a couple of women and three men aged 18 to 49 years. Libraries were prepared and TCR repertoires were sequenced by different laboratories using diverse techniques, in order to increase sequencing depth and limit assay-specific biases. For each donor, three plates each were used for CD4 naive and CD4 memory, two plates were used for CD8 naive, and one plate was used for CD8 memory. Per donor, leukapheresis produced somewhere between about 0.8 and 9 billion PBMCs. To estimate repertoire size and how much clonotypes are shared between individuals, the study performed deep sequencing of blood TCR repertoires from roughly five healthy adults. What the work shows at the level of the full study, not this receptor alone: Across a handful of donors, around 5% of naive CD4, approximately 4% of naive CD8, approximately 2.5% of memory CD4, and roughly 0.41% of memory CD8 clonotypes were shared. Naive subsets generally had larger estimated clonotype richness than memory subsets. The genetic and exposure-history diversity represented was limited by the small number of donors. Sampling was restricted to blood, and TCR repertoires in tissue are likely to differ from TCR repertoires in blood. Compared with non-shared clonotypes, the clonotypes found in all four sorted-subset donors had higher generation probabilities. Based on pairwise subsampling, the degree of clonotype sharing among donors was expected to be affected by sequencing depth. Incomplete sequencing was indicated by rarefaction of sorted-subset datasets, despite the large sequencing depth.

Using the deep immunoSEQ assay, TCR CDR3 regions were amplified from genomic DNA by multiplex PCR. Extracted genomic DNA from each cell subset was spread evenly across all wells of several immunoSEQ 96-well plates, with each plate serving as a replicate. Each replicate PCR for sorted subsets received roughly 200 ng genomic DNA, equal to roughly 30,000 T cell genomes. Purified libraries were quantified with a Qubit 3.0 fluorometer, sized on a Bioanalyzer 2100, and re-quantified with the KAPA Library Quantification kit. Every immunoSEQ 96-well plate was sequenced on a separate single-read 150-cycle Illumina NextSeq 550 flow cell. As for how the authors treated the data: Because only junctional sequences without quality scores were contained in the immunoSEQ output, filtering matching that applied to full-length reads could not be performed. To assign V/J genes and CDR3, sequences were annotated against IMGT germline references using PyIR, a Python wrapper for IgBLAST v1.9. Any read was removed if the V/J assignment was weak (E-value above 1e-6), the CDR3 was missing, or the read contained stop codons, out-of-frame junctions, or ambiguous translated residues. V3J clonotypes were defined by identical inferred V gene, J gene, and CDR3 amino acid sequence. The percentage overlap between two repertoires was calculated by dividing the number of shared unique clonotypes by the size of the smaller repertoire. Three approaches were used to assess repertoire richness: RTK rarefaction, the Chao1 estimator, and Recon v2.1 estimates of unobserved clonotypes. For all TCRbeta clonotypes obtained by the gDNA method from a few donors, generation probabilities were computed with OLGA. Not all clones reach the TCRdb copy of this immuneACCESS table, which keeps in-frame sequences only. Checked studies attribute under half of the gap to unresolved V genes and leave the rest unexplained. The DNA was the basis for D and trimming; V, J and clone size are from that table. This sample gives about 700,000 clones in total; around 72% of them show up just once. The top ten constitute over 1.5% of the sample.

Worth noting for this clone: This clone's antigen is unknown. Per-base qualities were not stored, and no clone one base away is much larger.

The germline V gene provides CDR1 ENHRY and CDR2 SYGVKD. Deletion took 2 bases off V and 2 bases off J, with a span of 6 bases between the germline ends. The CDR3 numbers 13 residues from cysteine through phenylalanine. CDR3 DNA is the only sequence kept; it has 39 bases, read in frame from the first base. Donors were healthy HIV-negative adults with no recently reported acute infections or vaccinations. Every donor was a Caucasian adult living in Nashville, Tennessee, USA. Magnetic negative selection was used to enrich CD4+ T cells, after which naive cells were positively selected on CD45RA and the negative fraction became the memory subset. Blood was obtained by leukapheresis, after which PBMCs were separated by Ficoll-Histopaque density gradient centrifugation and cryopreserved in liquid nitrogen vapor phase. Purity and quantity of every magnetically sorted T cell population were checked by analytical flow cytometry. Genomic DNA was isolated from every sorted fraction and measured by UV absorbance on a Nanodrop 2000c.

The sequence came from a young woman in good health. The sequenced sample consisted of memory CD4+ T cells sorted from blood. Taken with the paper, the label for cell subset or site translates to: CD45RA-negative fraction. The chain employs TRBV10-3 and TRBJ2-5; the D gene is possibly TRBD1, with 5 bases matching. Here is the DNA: TGTGCCATCAGTGAGGACAGACAAGAGACCCAGTACTTC. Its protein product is CAISEDRQETQYF.